The T cell receptor beta chain described here comes from a study of human T cells and chemical hapten exposure listed by TCRdb under 2021. Some background on the complete study: For sensitization, 2% DPC in acetone was applied to a roughly 2 cm by roughly 2 cm area of upper inner arm skin. The mostly female patient cohort included alopecia areata with under or over 50% scalp involvement, alopecia totalis and alopecia universalis. Blood samples were taken from patients before sensitization (week 0) and at 2, 6 and about 24 weeks after DPC sensitization. For TCR sequencing, blood came from 25 to 35 alopecia patients at anywhere from one to four time points (pre-sensitization, 2, 6 and 24 weeks). Libraries were pooled for sequencing, and variation in per-sample TCR yields was attributed mainly to small differences in library volumes within the pool. Throughout the roughly 23-week study period, patients were also given weekly therapeutic DPC doses on the scalp. Peripheral blood TCR repertoire changes were tracked in vivo in alopecia patients during primary and secondary sensitization to the hapten diphenylcyclopropenone (DPC). Patch testing on the upper back used Finn chambers containing 0.01% DPC, with scoring done after 6 days according to International Contact Dermatitis Research Group standards.

In the case of this clonotype: Its specific antigen is unknown. The input lacks base qualities; no much larger clone sits a single base away.

The time point label here, explained by the study, means: patch test 3, about 24 weeks after DPC sensitization. The treatment or condition label of this sample denotes: therapeutic diphenylcyclopropenone sensitization with weekly scalp DPC. At each patch-test visit, blood was drawn before the patch test was applied. Eligible patients were aged 18 to 70, diagnosed with alopecia, deemed suitable for DPC therapy, and excluded if pregnant. Unfractionated whole blood was collected in Tempus Blood RNA tubes, and total RNA was extracted from that blood. Broad study findings and their caveats: A positive correlation was found between the number of PT1 expanded TCRs and patch test score, with significance reached at thresholds 8, 16 and 32 but not 4. Because every patient had alopecia, a presumed autoimmune disease, the patients' immune response might differ from that of healthy individuals. DPC sensitization did not change how many TCRs were above 1 in 1000 frequency, and no evidence was found of alterations in global repertoire structure. Significantly more large CDR3 similarity clusters were formed by expanded TCRs than by pre-sensitization or healthy control sets, consistent with antigen-driven responses. Repeated subsampling changed both the strength of the expansion versus patch-test correlation and the threshold at which that correlation became significant.

CDR1 GTSNPN and CDR2 SVGIG are derived from the germline V gene (reference sequence). From the cysteine through the phenylalanine, the CDR3 covers 14 amino acids. The entry retains the CDR3 DNA only, 42 bases that are in frame from base 1. V and J are truncated by 0 bases and 6 bases respectively, leaving an intervening sequence of 15 bases. The library was obtained by RACE. The listed sequencing device is NextSeq 500. During library preparation, unique molecular identifiers were attached to individual cDNA molecules so that TCRs could be counted quantitatively and reproducibly. Both TCR alpha and TCR beta chains were sequenced from each blood RNA sample. Under the source paper's analysis protocol: The median number of TCRs per sample was 85,000 to 100,000, ranging from roughly 20,000 to 700,000. The Decombinator software suite was used to annotate the V, J and CDR3 of the TCR reads. For the PS versus PT1 abundance plots, all samples were subsampled to the same number of TCRs (28,000). Expanded TCRs were defined as absent before sensitization and observed at least eight times at the 2-week time point. In-frame beta chains were kept once TCRdb had trimmed the public reads at Q25 with fastp and called clones with MiXCR. Rows with a matching CDR3 protein are joined into one entry that keeps the most common DNA and genes. It is TCRdb's table, rather than the study itself, that gives the V and J calls and clone size. This sample has about 84,000 distinct CDR3 sequences in its table, and roughly 10% of those were observed once. The ten largest make up roughly 3.7% of the sample.

This TCR was recovered from a woman aged 45-60 years with alopecia areata. Some clones in this sample may be carry-over from other donors' samples. This sequence uses TRBV30 and TRBJ2-7; the D region possibly corresponds to TRBD2 (5 bases align). Sequenced here: whole blood, sampled in connection with sensitization to the hapten diphenylcyclopropenone (DPC). The CDR3 reads CAWSVRPGSGEQYF. The DNA reads TGTGCCTGGAGTGTACGTCCGGGATCCGGCGAGCAGTACTTC.